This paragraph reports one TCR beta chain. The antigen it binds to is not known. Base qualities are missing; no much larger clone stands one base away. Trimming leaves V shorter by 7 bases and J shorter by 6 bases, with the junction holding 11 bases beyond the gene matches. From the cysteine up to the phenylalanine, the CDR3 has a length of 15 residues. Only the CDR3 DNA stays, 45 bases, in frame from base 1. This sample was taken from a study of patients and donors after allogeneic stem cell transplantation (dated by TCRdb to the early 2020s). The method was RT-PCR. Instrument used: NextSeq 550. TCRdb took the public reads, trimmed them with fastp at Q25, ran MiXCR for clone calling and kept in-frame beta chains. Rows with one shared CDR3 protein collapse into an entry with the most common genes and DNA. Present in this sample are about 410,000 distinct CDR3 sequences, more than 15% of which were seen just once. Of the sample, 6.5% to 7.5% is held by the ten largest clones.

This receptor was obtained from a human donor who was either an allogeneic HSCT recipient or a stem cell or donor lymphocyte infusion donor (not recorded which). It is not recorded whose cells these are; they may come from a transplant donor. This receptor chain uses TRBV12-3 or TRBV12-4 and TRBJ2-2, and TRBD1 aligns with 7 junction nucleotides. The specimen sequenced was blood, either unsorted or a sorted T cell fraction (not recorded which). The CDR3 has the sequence CASTGTVQGAGELFF. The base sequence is TGTGCCAGCACCGGGACAGTACAAGGGGCCGGGGAGCTGTTTTTT.